The entry that follows covers one TCR beta chain sequence. In the original analysis: How many nucleated cells were present was estimated from reference gene primer amplification. TCRdb keeps only in-frame clones here, not all; method: immunoSEQ multiplex PCR. D and trimming were read from the DNA, whereas the V and J calls and clone size are those reported in that table. The data contain under 200,000 clones, 65% to 90% of them singletons. This entry belongs to a study of blood T cell repertoires in COVID-19. About the study: Spain, Italy and the United States supplied samples that represented acute and convalescent COVID-19. The cDNA or gDNA used as material had been derived from T cells, B-cell-depleted T cells, or PBMCs.

The CDR3 contains 13 residues. Germline V gives CDR1 MNHEY, CDR2 SVGAGI. Losses at the gene ends were 5 bases for V and 4 bases for J; bases not matched to a gene: 4. What was sequenced was peripheral blood. This clonotype was obtained from a human donor in a cohort sampled during active COVID-19. This chain uses TRBV6-5 with TRBJ2-5, with 7 bases fitting TRBD1. In DNA, the CDR3 is TGTGCCAGCAGTCGGGACAGTAGAGAGACCCAGTACTTC. Its translation is CASSRDSRETQYF.